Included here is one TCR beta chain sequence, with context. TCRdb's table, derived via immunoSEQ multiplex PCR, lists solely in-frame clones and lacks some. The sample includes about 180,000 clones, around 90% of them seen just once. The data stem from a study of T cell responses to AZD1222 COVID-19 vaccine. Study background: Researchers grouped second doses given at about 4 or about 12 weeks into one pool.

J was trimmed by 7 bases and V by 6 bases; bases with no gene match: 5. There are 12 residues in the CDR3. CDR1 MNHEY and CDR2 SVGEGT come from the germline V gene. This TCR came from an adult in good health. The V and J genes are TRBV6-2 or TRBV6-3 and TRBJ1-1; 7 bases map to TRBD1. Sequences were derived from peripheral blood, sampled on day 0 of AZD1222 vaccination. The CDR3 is CASSRQGGEAFF. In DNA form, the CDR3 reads TGTGCCAGCAGCCGACAGGGAGGTGAAGCTTTCTTT.